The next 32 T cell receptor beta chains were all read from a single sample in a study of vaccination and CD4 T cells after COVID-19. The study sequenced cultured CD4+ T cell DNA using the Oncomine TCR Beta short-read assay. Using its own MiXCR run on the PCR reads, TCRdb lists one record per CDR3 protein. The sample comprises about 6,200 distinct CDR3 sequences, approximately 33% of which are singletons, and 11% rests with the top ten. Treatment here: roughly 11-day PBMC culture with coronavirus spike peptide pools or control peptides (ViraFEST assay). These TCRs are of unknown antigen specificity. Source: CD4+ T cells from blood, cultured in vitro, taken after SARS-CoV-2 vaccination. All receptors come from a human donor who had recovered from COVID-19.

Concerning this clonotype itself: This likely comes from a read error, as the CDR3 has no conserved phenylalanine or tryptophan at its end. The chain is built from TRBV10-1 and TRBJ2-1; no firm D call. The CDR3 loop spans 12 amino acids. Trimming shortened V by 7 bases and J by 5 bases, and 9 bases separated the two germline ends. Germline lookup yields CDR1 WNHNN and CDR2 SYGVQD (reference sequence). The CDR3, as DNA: TGCGCCAGCATCAGTTTTCACAATGAGCAGTTCCTC. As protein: CASISFHNEQFL.

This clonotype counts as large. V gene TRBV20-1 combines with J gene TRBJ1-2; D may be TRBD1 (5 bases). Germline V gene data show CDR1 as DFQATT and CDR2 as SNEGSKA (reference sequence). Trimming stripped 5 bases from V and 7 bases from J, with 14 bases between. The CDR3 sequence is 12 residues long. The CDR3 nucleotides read TGCAGTGCTCCCGGGGAGAGGGGTGGCTACACCTTC. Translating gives CSAPGERGGYTF.

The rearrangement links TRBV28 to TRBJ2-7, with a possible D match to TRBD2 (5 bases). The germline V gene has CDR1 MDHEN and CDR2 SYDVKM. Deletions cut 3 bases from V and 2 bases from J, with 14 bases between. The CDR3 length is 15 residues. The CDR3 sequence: CASSLGAQSAYEQYF. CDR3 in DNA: TGTGCCAGCAGTTTGGGAGCCCAATCTGCCTACGAGCAGTACTTC.

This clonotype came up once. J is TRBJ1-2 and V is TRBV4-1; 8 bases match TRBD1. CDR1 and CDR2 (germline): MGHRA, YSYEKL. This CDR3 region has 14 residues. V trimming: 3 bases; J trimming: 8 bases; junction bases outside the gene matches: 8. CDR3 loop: CASSQGQDGRGYTF. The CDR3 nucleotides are TGCGCCAGCAGCCAGGGACAGGACGGAAGGGGCTACACCTTC.

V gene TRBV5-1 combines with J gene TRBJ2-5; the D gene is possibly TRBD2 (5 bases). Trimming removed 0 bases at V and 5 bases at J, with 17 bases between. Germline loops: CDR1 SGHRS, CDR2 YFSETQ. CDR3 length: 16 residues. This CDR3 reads CASSLDTNSGGETQYF. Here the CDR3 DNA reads TGCGCCAGCAGCTTGGACACTAACAGTGGCGGGGAGACCCAGTACTTC.

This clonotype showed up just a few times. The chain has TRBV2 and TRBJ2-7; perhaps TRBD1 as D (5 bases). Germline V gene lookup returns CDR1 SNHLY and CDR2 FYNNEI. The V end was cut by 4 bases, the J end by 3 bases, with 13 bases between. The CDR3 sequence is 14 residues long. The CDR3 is CASSGTAGNYEQYF. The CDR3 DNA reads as TGTGCCAGCAGTGGGACGGCAGGGAACTACGAGCAGTACTTC.

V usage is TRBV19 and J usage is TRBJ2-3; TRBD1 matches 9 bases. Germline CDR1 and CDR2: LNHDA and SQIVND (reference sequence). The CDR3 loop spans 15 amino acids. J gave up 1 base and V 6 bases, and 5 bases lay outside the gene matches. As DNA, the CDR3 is TGTGCCAGTAGGTCCTGGGACAGGGGCACAGATACGCAGTATTTT. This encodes CASRSWDRGTDTQYF.

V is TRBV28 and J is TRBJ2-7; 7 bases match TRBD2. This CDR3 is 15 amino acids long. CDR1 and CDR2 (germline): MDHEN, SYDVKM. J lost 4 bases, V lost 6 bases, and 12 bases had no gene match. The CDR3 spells CASRGGGTALYEQYF. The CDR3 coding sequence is TGTGCCAGCAGGGGGGGGGGGACGGCCCTATACGAGCAGTACTTC.

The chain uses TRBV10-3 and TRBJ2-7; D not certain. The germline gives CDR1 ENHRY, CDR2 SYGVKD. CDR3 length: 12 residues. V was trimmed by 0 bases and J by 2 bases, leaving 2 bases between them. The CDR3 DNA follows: TGTGCCATCAGTGAGTCGACCTACGAGCAGTACTTC. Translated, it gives CAISESTYEQYF.

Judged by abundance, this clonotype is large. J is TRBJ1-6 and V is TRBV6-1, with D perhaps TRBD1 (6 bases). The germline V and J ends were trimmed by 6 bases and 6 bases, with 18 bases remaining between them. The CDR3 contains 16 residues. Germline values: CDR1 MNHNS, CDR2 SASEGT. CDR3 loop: CASRTLTGLSNSPLHF. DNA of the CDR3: TGTGCCAGCAGGACTTTGACAGGTCTGAGTAATTCACCCCTCCACTTT.

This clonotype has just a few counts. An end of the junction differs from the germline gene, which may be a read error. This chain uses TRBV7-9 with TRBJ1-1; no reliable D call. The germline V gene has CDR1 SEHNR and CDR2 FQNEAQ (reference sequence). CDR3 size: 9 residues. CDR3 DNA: TGTGCCAGCAGCTTAGAGTCTCTCTTT. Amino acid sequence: CASSLESLF.

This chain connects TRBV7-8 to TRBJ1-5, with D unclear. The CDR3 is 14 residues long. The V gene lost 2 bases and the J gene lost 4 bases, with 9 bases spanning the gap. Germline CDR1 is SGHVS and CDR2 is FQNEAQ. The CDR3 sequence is CASSLNSINQPQHF. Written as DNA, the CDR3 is TGTGCCAGCAGCTTAAACAGCATTAATCAGCCCCAGCATTTT. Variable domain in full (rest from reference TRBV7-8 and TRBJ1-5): GAGVSQSPRYKVAKRGQDVALRCDPISGHVSLFWYQQALGQGPEFLTYFQNEAQLDKSGLPSDRFFAERPEGSVSTLKIQRTQQEDSAVYLCASSLNSINQPQHFGDGTRLSIL.

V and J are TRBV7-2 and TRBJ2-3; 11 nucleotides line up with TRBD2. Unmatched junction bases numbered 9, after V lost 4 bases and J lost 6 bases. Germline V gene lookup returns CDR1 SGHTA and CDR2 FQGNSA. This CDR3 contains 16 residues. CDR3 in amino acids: CASSSTLAGGRDTQYF. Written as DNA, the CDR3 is TGTGCCAGCAGCTCGACCTTAGCGGGAGGGCGGGATACGCAGTATTTT.

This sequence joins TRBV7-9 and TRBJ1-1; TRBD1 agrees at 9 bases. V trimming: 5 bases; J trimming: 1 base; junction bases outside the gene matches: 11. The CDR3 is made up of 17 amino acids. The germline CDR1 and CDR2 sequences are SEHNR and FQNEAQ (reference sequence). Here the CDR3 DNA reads TGTGCCAGCAGCCCCCCCTATCGGGACAGGGAGAACACTGAAGCTTTCTTT. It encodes CASSPPYRDRENTEAFF.

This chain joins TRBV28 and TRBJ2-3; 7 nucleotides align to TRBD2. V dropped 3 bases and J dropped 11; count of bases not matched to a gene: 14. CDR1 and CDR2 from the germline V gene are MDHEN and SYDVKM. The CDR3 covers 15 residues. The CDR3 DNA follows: TGTGCCAGCAGTTTGGCCTCCATGAGCGGGGAGAGGCAGTATTTT. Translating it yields CASSLASMSGERQYF. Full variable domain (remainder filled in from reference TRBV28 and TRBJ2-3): DVKVTQSSRYLVKRTGEKVFLECVQDMDHENMFWYRQDPGLGLRLIYFSYDVKMKEKGDIPEGYSVSREKKERFSLILESASTNQTSMYLCASSLASMSGERQYFGPGTRLTVL.

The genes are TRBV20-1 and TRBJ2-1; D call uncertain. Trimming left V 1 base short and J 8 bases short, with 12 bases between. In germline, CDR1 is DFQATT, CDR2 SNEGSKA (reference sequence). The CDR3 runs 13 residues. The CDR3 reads CSARAPGIDEQFF. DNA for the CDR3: TGCAGTGCTAGAGCCCCCGGAATCGATGAGCAGTTCTTC.

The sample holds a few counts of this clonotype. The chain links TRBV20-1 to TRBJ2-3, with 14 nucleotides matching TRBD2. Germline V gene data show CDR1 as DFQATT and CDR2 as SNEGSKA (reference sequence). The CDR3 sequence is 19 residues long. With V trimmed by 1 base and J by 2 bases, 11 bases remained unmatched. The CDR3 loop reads CSARGVTRLAGGPTDTQYF. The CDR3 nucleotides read TGCAGTGCTAGAGGGGTTACCAGACTAGCGGGAGGGCCCACAGATACGCAGTATTTT.

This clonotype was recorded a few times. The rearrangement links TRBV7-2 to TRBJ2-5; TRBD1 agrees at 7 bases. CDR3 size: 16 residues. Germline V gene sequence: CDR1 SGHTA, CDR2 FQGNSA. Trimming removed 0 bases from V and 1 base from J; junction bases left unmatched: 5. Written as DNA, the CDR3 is TGTGCCAGCAGCTTAGCGCAAGGGGGCGCCCAAGAGACCCAGTACTTC. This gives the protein CASSLAQGGAQETQYF.

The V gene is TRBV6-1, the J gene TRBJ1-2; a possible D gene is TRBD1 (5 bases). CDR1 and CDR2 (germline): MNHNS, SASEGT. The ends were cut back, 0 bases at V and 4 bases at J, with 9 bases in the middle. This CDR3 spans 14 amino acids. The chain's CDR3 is CASSEASTAYGYTF. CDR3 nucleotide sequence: TGTGCCAGCAGTGAAGCGTCGACAGCCTATGGCTACACCTTC.

CDR3 bases: TGCAGTGCTTATCGGGGGCAAGAGACCCAGTACTTC. Encoded protein: CSAYRGQETQYF. V is TRBV20-1 and J is TRBJ2-5; D possibly corresponds to TRBD2 (6 bases). The ends were cut back, 5 bases at V and 2 bases at J, with 9 bases in the middle. Germline CDR1 reads DFQATT; CDR2 reads SNEGSKA (reference sequence). The CDR3 runs 12 residues.

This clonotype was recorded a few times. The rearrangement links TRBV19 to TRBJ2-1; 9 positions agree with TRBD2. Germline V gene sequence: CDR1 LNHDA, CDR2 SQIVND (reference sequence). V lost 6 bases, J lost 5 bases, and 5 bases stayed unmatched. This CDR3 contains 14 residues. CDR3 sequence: CASRRLAVNNEQFF. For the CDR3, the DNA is TGTGCCAGTAGAAGACTAGCGGTAAACAATGAGCAGTTCTTC.

CDR3 sequence (DNA): TGTGCCAGCAGCTTAGGAGGGACGAACACCGGGGAGCTGTTTTTT. Encoded protein: CASSLGGTNTGELFF. The rearrangement links TRBV7-9 to TRBJ2-2; the D gene is possibly TRBD2 (5 bases). There are 15 residues in the CDR3. Germline values: CDR1 SEHNR, CDR2 FQNEAQ (reference sequence). Trimming took 1 base from V and 0 from J, leaving 6 bases between them. Together with reference TRBV7-9 and TRBJ2-2, the CDR3 gives the full variable domain: DTGVSQNPRHKITKRGQNVTFRCDPISEHNRLYWYRQTLGQGPEFLTYFQNEAQLEKSRLLSDRFSAERPKGSFSTLEIQRTEQGDSAMYLCASSLGGTNTGELFFGEGSRLTVL.

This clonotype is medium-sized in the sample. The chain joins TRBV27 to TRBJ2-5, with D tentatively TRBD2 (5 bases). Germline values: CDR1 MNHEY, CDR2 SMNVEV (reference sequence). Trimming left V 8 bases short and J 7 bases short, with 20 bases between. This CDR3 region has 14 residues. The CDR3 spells CASRRPGSLGTQYF. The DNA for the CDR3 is TGTGCCAGCCGAAGACCGGGGTCTCTGGGGACCCAGTACTTC.

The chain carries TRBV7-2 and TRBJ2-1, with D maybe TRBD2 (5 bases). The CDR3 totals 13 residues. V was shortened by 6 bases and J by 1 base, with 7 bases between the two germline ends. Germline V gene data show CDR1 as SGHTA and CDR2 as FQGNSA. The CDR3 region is CASSSASYNEQFF. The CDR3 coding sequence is TGTGCCAGCAGTAGCGCGTCCTACAATGAGCAGTTCTTC.

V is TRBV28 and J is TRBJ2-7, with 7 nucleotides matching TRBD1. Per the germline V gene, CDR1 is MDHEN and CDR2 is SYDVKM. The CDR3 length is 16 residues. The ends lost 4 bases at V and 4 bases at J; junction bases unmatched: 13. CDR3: CASSSLTGEIRYEQYF. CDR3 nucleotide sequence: TGTGCCAGCAGTTCGCTCACAGGGGAGATTAGGTACGAGCAGTACTTC.

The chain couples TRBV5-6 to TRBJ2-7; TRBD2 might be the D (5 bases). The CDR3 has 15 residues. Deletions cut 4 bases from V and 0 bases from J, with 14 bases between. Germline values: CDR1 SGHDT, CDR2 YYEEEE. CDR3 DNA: TGTGCCAGCAGCCCATGGGTGGGGAGCTCCTACGAGCAGTACTTC. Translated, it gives CASSPWVGSSYEQYF.

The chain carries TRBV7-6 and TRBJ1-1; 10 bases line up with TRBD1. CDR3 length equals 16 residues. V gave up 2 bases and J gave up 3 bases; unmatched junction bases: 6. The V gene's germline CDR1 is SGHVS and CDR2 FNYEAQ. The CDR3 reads CASSLNYGTGDTEAFF. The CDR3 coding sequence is TGTGCCAGCAGCTTAAATTATGGGACAGGGGACACTGAAGCTTTCTTT.

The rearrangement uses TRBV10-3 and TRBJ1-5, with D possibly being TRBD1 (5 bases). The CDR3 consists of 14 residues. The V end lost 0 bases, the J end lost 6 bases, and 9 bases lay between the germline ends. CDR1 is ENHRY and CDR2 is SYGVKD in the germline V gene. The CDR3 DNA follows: TGTGCCATCAGTGAGTCGACTCAGGGTCAGCCCCAGCATTTT. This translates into CAISESTQGQPQHF.

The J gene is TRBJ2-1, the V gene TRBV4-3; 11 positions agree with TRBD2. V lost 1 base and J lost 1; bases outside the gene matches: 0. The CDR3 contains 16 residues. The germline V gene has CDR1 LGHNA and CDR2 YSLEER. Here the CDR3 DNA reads TGCGCCAGCAGCCAAGGACTAGCGGGATCCTACAATGAGCAGTTCTTC. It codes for CASSQGLAGSYNEQFF.

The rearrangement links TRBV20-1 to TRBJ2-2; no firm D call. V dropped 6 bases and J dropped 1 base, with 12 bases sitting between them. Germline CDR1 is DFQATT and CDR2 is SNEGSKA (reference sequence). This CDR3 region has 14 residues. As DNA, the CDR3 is TGCAGTGCGGGTGGGGTGGGGAACACCGGGGAGCTGTTTTTT. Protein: CSAGGVGNTGELFF.

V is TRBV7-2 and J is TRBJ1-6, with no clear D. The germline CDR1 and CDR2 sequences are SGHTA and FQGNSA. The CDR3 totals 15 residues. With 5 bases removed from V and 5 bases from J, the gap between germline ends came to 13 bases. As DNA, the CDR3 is TGTGCCAGCAGCCCCGGGATCTATAATAATTCACCCCTCCACTTT. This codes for CASSPGIYNNSPLHF.

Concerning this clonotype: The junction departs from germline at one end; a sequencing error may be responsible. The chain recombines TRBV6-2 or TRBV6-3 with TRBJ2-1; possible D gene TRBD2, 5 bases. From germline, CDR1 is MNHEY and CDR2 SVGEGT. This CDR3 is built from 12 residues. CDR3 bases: TGTGCCAGCAGTTACGGGAACGGGGTCGGTGTCTTC. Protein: CASSYGNGVGVF.